Detailed here is one TCR beta chain. This sample stems from a study of blood T cell repertoires in COVID-19. V was shortened by 4 bases and J by 8 bases, with 17 bases between the two germline ends. This CDR3 comprises 14 residues. Germline CDR1 is GTSNPN and CDR2 is SVGIG (reference sequence). In terms of age and location, participants ranged from about 18 to 90 years and lived in around 22 US areas. Cohort placement rested on clinical history that participants reported themselves. Recovered status applied to Cohort 3 donors who had two consecutive negative PCRs. It also applied to those with clearance or with symptom resolution. Using immunoSEQ multiplex PCR, the repertoire was profiled, and TCRdb retains in-frame clones only, with some absent. The sample has some 270,000 clones, approximately 85% seen once.

This TCR was sampled from a woman under 40 who had recovered from COVID-19. Sequenced sample: PBMCs or T cells enriched from blood (not recorded which). The genes are TRBV30 and TRBJ1-4, with D possibly TRBD1 on 6 matching bases. The CDR3 here is CAWNMDTGSEKLFF. The CDR3 coding sequence is TGTGCCTGGAATATGGACACAGGGTCCGAAAAACTGTTTTTT.